This T cell receptor beta chain is drawn from a study of T cells expressing NK-cell markers. The wider study: TCR beta repertoires came from sorted CD3+CD56+NKG2C+, CD3+CD56+NKG2C- and CD3+CD56-NKG2C+ T cells. There were seven HCMV-seropositive donors and one seronegative donor among the eight sequenced. Study outcomes and limitations: HCMV specificity was not established for the expanded NKG2C+ T cell clones. Topping the CD3+CD56-NKG2C+ fraction as well were these clonotypes, in a few donors.

The CDR3 is 17 residues long. Germline assignment: CDR1 MRHNA and CDR2 SNTAGT. With respect to this clonotype: The antigen is undetermined.

TCRdb reanalyzed the 5' RACE reads and collapses them to one entry per CDR3 protein, without DNA. The sample totals 150,000 or so distinct CDR3 sequences; its top ten clones hold approximately 17%. Sequences were obtained from blood T cells: a sorted CD56 or NKG2C T cell subset, CD4+ or CD8+ T cells, or bulk PBMC T cells (not recorded which). The receptor was isolated from a woman between 18 and 70 years old in good health. This sequence joins TRBV6-4 and TRBJ2-1; TCRdb gives TRBD1 as the D gene, but with no DNA this cannot be confirmed. CDR3 in amino acids: CASSDSRERGLINEQFF.